Given below is one T cell receptor beta chain in context. No antigen is known for it. The record has no base qualities; no much larger clone is one base away. The entry originates in a study of blood T cell repertoires in COVID-19 (dated by TCRdb to about 2020). Study-wide context: The collaborator samples originated in the United States, Italy and Spain and spanned the acute and convalescent phases of COVID-19. A freely available public database, intended as a resource for researchers studying the immune response to SARS-CoV-2, is where the repertoires were released. Where available, HLA class I and class II types were obtained from metadata supplied by the sample provider rather than from assay-based typing. Deeply sampled blood TCRbeta repertoires from subjects exposed to, actively infected with, or recovered from COVID-19 were included in the dataset. The prospective study material was composed of cDNA or gDNA derived from T cells, B-cell-depleted T cells, or PBMCs. The samples were drawn from the first 160 participants of the ongoing ImmuneRACE study and from 1,254 subjects provided by 6 global collaborators. A de-identified subject ID, COVID-19 status, age in years and sex were almost always included in the sample metadata.

The CDR3 spans 13 residues, from the cysteine through the phenylalanine. Of all the DNA, just the CDR3 is kept, 39 bases in frame from base 1. Reading the germline V gene (reference sequence) gives CDR1 SGHNT and CDR2 YYREEE. Relative to germline, V is 4 bases shorter and J is 3 bases shorter, with 8 bases between their ends. TCRbeta CDR3 regions were amplified from genomic DNA using the immunoSEQ Assay, a bias-controlled multiplex PCR. Concerning the study's data processing: Within the assay, amplification of reference gene primers was used to estimate how many nucleated cells each sample contained. Sequence reads were collapsed and filtered to measure the absolute abundance of every unique TCRbeta CDR3 rearrangement. Productive Simpson clonality was computed per sample as the square root of Simpson's diversity index over productive rearrangements. TCRdb holds this immuneACCESS table with in-frame rearrangements only. Some clones are missing; in checked studies, unresolved V genes explain under half, and the rest has no known cause. V, J and clone size reflect that table, while D and trimming were determined from the DNA. This sample lists roughly 87,000 clones; approximately 88% were detected once. The ten biggest clones cover around 0.44% of the sample.

Each collaborating institution followed its own protocols to collect whole blood in K2EDTA tubes. For TCRbeta analysis, collaborator samples were shipped as frozen whole blood, as isolated PBMCs, or as DNA extracted from either sample type. Results the study describes overall, beyond this receptor: Clinical and demographic metadata were provided uncurated, with the amount varying by source and participant.

Material: peripheral blood. Here the chain combines TRBV5-4 and TRBJ2-1, with no reliable assignment of the D segment. This clonotype was sampled from a man aged 55-75 years with acute or convalescent COVID-19. The nucleotide sequence is TGTGCCAGCAGCCCGGTAGACTACAATGAGCAGTTCTTC. Protein translation: CASSPVDYNEQFF.